The 25 T cell receptor beta chains below all came from one sample that was sequenced in a study of T cells in Graves' hyperthyroidism and ophthalmopathy. Amplified TCR beta CDR3 regions came from RNA transcripts. Initially, a first-round RT-PCR of the TCR CDR3 employed the HTBI primer set. TCRdb processed the multiplex PCR reads anew with MiXCR; each CDR3 protein has one entry. The sample shows over 300,000 distinct CDR3 sequences, around 14% of them seen only once. The sample comprised blood. The receptors originated from a woman aged 55 to 70 with Graves' hyperthyroidism.

This clonotype was counted at least ten times. The V call is TRBV7-9, the J call TRBJ2-1; 7 bases map to TRBD2. This CDR3 is built from 17 residues. From germline, CDR1 is SEHNR and CDR2 FQNEAQ (reference sequence). The V and J ends lost 5 bases and 6 bases, in that order; junction bases with no gene match: 16. The CDR3 is CASSPPQVGRVVNEQFF. The CDR3 region has the DNA TGTGCCAGCAGCCCCCCGCAGGTGGGGAGGGTAGTCAATGAGCAGTTCTTC.

Ten or more counts support this clonotype. V usage is TRBV12-3 or TRBV12-4 and J usage is TRBJ2-3, with 7 bases lining up with TRBD1. The CDR3 loop spans 19 amino acids. The V gene end was trimmed by 4 bases and the J gene end by 1 base; junction bases not matched to a gene: 17. CDR3 region: CASSSRNSYRGARTDTQYF. The CDR3 DNA reads as TGTGCCAGCAGTTCCAGAAATTCATACAGGGGCGCTCGCACAGATACGCAGTATTTT.

The CDR3, as DNA: TGTGCCGAGGCGGAGGGGGCAGATACGCAGTATTTT. This encodes CAEAEGADTQYF. The chain recombines TRBV7-2 with TRBJ2-3, with D possibly being TRBD1 or TRBD2 (6 bases each). V dropped 11 bases and J dropped 4 bases, with 13 bases sitting between them. CDR3 length: 12 amino acids. CDR1 is SGHTA, CDR2 FQGNSA, per germline. Together with reference TRBV7-2 and TRBJ2-3, the CDR3 gives the full variable domain: GAGVSQSPSNKVTEKGKDVELRCDPISGHTALYWYRQSLGQGLEFLIYFQGNSAPDKSGLPSDRFSAERTGGSVSTLTIQRTQQEDSAVYLCAEAEGADTQYFGPGTRLTVL.

This clonotype appeared many times. The chain is built from TRBV7-2 and TRBJ2-1, with TRBD2 identical over 7 bases. CDR1 and CDR2 (germline): SGHTA, FQGNSA. V shed 3 bases, J shed 2 bases, and the junction held 4 bases outside the gene matches. This CDR3 has 15 amino acids. The CDR3 reads CASSLAGTTYNEQFF. Written as DNA, the CDR3 is TGTGCCAGCAGCTTGGCAGGGACTACCTACAATGAGCAGTTCTTC.

Concerning this clonotype itself: Relative to the germline gene, one junction end is altered; a read error may explain this. V usage is TRBV5-6 and J usage is TRBJ2-7, with D unresolved. CDR1 SGHDT and CDR2 YYEEEE come from the germline V gene. The CDR3 totals 14 residues. CDR3 in DNA: TGTGCCGGCAGCCGCACAGACAACTCCTACGAGCAGTACTTC. Amino acid sequence: CAGSRTDNSYEQYF. Full variable domain (rest looked up from reference TRBV5-6 and TRBJ2-7): DAGVTQSPTHLIKTRGQQVTLRCSPKSGHDTVSWYQQALGQGPQFIFQYYEEEERQRGNFPDRFSGHQFPNYSSELNVNALLLGDSALYLCAGSRTDNSYEQYFGPGTRLTVT.

A remark on this clonotype: A much more abundant neighbour one base away suggests this may be a read error. J is TRBJ2-7 and V is TRBV27, with D perhaps matching TRBD1 (5 bases). V was shortened by 6 bases and J by 0 bases, with 18 bases between the two germline ends. The CDR3 is made up of 16 amino acids. The V gene's germline CDR1 is MNHEY and CDR2 SMNVEV (reference sequence). CDR3 amino acids: CASRTTRGHGSYEQYF. The CDR3 nucleotides are TGTGCCAGCAGGACGACTCGAGGACACGGCTCCTACGAGCAGTACTTC.

The genes are TRBV6-9 and TRBJ2-3; 8 positions agree with TRBD2. The CDR3 is 16 residues long. Germline CDR1 and CDR2: MNHGY and SVAAGI. With V trimmed by 2 bases and J by 0 bases, 4 bases remained unmatched. This chain's CDR3 is CASSYREGSSTDTQYF. DNA for the CDR3: TGTGCCAGCAGTTATCGGGAGGGTAGTAGCACAGATACGCAGTATTTT.

In its sample, this clonotype was seen many times. The chain joins TRBV5-1 to TRBJ2-7; D is unclear. CDR1 is SGHRS and CDR2 is YFSETQ in the germline V gene. The CDR3 contains 14 residues. V was shortened by 0 bases and J by 2 bases, with 9 bases between the two germline ends. CDR3 protein: CASSLGAEAYEQYF. The CDR3 nucleotides are TGCGCCAGCAGCTTGGGTGCGGAAGCCTACGAGCAGTACTTC.

Ten or more counts support this clonotype. The V call is TRBV20-1, the J call TRBJ2-3; 8 bases line up with TRBD2. This CDR3 is built from 14 residues. CDR1 and CDR2 (germline): DFQATT, SNEGSKA (reference sequence). Trimming cost V 2 bases and J 2 bases; bases outside gene matches: 3. The CDR3 loop is CSARTGGITDTQYF. The DNA of the CDR3 is TGCAGTGCTAGAACGGGAGGGATCACAGATACGCAGTATTTT.

This clonotype was seen only a few times. This chain links TRBV7-9 with TRBJ1-2; D gene ambiguous. With 3 bases removed from V and 9 bases from J, the gap between germline ends came to 14 bases. The CDR3 has 13 residues. The germline gives CDR1 SEHNR, CDR2 FQNEAQ (reference sequence). In nucleotides, the CDR3 is TGTGCCAGCAGCTTGTTACTGGGCGCGAGCTACACCTTC. Amino acids: CASSLLLGASYTF.

This chain links TRBV28 with TRBJ1-1; 9 positions match TRBD1. The germline V gene encodes CDR1 MDHEN and CDR2 SYDVKM. V was clipped by 5 bases and J by 0 bases; unmatched bases: 1. The length of the CDR3 is 14 residues. This CDR3 reads CASSTGGVNTEAFF. CDR3 DNA: TGTGCCAGCAGTACAGGGGGCGTGAACACTGAAGCTTTCTTT.

This clonotype occurred a few times. The gene calls are TRBV20-1 and TRBJ1-2, with 11 nucleotides matching TRBD1. The germline V gene encodes CDR1 DFQATT and CDR2 SNEGSKA (reference sequence). CDR3 length: 13 amino acids. With V trimmed by 6 bases and J by 5 bases, 5 bases remained unmatched. In nucleotides, the CDR3 is TGCAGTGCCCACGGACAGGGGGCATATGGCTACACCTTC. Protein: CSAHGQGAYGYTF.

This clonotype showed up many times. The V call is TRBV7-9, the J call TRBJ2-5; D is unclear. V lost 2 bases and J 4 bases, leaving 11 bases between the germline ends. Germline V gives CDR1 SEHNR, CDR2 FQNEAQ (reference sequence). The CDR3 consists of 14 residues. CDR3 residues: CASSLSAVGETQYF. In DNA form, the CDR3 reads TGTGCCAGCAGCTTATCGGCGGTCGGAGAGACCCAGTACTTC.

This clonotype has at least ten counts. The rearrangement joins TRBV11-2 to TRBJ2-1; D is perhaps TRBD2 (6 bases). This CDR3 has 14 amino acids. CDR1 is SGHAT, CDR2 FQNNGV, per germline. The ends were cut back, 4 bases at V and 8 bases at J, with 15 bases in the middle. The CDR3 reads CASSSPEGRHEQFF. The CDR3 DNA is TGTGCCAGCAGCTCCCCGGAGGGCAGGCATGAGCAGTTCTTC.

The rearrangement uses TRBV10-3 and TRBJ1-2; 9 positions match TRBD1. The CDR3 runs 14 residues. J was trimmed by 7 bases and V by 5 bases; bases with no gene match: 8. Germline CDR1 ENHRY, CDR2 SYGVKD. The CDR3: CAISKQGAQGGYTF. For the CDR3, the DNA is TGTGCCATCAGTAAACAGGGGGCGCAGGGTGGCTACACCTTC.

This clonotype has only one observation. A much bigger clone sits one base away, suggesting this may be a read error. The chain has TRBV5-1 and TRBJ2-7, with D possibly being TRBD2 (5 bases). Germline V lookup: CDR1 SGHRS, CDR2 YFSETQ. This CDR3 has 15 residues. CDR3 DNA sequence: TGCGCCTGCAGCTCCTGGAGGAATTGGGCCTACGAGCAGTACTTC. Its translation: CACSSWRNWAYEQYF.

This clonotype has a count of ten or more. The rearrangement joins TRBV6-1 to TRBJ1-2; D not certain. Deletions cut 3 bases from V and 2 bases from J, with 1 base between. Per germline, CDR1 MNHNS and CDR2 SASEGT. This CDR3 comprises 11 residues. The CDR3 DNA is TGTGCCAGCAGTGACAACTATGGCTACACCTTC. Its protein is CASSDNYGYTF.

This clonotype was seen many times. The chain uses TRBV28 and TRBJ1-1; 7 bases line up with TRBD1. With 6 bases clipped from V and 8 bases from J, the junction kept 12 bases outside the gene matches. Germline V gives CDR1 MDHEN, CDR2 SYDVKM. The length of the CDR3 is 14 residues. The CDR3 nucleotides read TGTGCCAGCAGCCCAACCCCGACAGGGTGGGAAGCTTTCTTT. Amino acid sequence: CASSPTPTGWEAFF.

This clonotype occurred many times. The V call is TRBV5-1, the J call TRBJ2-1, with 8 bases fitting TRBD1. The CDR3 sequence is 16 residues long. CDR1 is SGHRS and CDR2 is YFSETQ in the germline V gene. The ends lost 5 bases at V and 0 bases at J; junction bases unmatched: 7. The CDR3 reads CASRIQGASSYNEQFF. The CDR3 nucleotides are TGCGCCAGCAGAATCCAGGGGGCAAGCTCCTACAATGAGCAGTTCTTC.

This clonotype occurred many times. The rearrangement uses TRBV6-1 and TRBJ2-1; TRBD2 agrees at 10 bases. The CDR3 runs to 14 residues. Germline lookup yields CDR1 MNHNS and CDR2 SASEGT. V lost 5 bases and J lost 10; bases outside the gene matches: 8. This CDR3 reads CASSFSLAGDEQFF. CDR3 DNA: TGTGCCAGCAGTTTCAGCCTAGCGGGAGACGAGCAGTTCTTC.

This clonotype is judged medium-sized (0.01 to 0.1%). The rearrangement uses TRBV11-2 and TRBJ2-7; the match to TRBD2 covers 9 bases. This CDR3 is 15 amino acids long. V trimming: 0 bases; J trimming: 7 bases; junction bases outside the gene matches: 7. Germline loops: CDR1 SGHAT, CDR2 FQNNGV. CDR3 DNA sequence: TGTGCCAGCAGCTTAGACGCGGGAGGGCCCTCGGAGCAGTACTTC. Its translation: CASSLDAGGPSEQYF.

This clonotype was observed many times. The V and J genes are TRBV20-1 and TRBJ2-5, with D possibly TRBD2 on 5 matching bases. Germline CDR1 and CDR2: DFQATT and SNEGSKA (reference sequence). Trimming shortened V by 3 bases and J by 2 bases, and 10 bases separated the two germline ends. The CDR3 spans 13 residues. The CDR3 DNA is TGCAGTGCTAGGGACTCTTCTCAAGAGACCCAGTACTTC. It codes for CSARDSSQETQYF.

This clonotype turned up a few times. This chain connects TRBV5-6 to TRBJ1-1; D gene uncertain. The CDR3 covers 16 residues. The V gene lost 0 bases and the J gene lost 1 base, with 13 bases spanning the gap. From germline, CDR1 is SGHDT and CDR2 YYEEEE. CDR3 amino acids: CASSLVGLRRNTEAFF. CDR3 coding DNA: TGTGCCAGCAGCTTGGTCGGCCTCCGGAGGAACACTGAAGCTTTCTTT.

This chain links TRBV10-3 with TRBJ2-5; 9 positions match TRBD1. This CDR3 contains 12 residues. V was pared by 10 bases and J by 5 bases, with 5 bases of the junction left unmatched. The germline gives CDR1 ENHRY, CDR2 SYGVKD. CDR3 in DNA: TGTGCCACTACAGGGGGCGAGGAGACCCAGTACTTC. Translation gives CATTGGEETQYF.

This clonotype was recorded at least ten times. This rearrangement joins TRBV20-1 to TRBJ2-3; 9 bases fit TRBD2. The germline CDR1 and CDR2 sequences are DFQATT and SNEGSKA (reference sequence). The CDR3 length is 14 residues. The trim removed 5 bases at V and 4 bases at J, leaving 7 bases unmatched. CDR3 coding DNA: TGCAGTGCTGGGGCGGTAGCGGGAGCAGATACGCAGTATTTT. Residues: CSAGAVAGADTQYF.